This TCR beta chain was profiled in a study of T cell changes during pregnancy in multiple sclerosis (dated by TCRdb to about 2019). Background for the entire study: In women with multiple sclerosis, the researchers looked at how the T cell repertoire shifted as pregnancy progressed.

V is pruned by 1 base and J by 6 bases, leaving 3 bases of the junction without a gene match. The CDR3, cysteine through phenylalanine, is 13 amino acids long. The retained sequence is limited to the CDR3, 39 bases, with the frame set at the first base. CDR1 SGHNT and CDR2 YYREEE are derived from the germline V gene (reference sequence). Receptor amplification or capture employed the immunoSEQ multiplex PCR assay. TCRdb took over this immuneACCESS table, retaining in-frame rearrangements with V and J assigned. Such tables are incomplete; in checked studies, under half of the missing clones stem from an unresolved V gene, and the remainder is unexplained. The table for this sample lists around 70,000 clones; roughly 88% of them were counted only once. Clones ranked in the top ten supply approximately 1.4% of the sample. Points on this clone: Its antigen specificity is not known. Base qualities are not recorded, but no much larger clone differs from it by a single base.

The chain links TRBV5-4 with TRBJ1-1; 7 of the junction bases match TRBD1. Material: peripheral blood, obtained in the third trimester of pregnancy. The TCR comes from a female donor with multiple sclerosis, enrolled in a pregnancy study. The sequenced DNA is TGTGCCAGCAGCTTGCCGCAGGGGGCTGAAGCTTTCTTT. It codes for CASSLPQGAEAFF. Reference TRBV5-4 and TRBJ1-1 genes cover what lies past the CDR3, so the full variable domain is ETGVTQSPTHLIKTRGQQVTLRCSSQSGHNTVSWYQQALGQGPQFIFQYYREEENGRGNFPPRFSGLQFPNYSSELNVNALELDDSALYLCASSLPQGAEAFFGQGTRLTVV.